Described below is a single T cell receptor (beta chain) sequence and its context. Its antigen remains unidentified. This entry is derived from a study of blood T cells in healthy people across ages. Study results and limitations: It was held that the diversity estimates obtained from one million T cells were underestimates.

Combining a sample-barcoded 5' primer with a J-beta primer mix, a second PCR ran for about 7 to 12 cycles. TCRdb reprocessed the 5' RACE reads via MiXCR and lists one record per CDR3 protein. This table holds 1.5 million to 2 million distinct CDR3 sequences, around half found once. Germline CDR1 is SQVTM and CDR2 is ANQGSEA. This CDR3 is 14 amino acids long. V was clipped by 1 base and J by 7 bases; unmatched bases: 8. Per sample, a minimum of 6.5 million PBMCs were isolated. The extraction recovered at least 6 micrograms of total RNA per sample. Sequencing was performed on blood. The genes are TRBV29-1 and TRBJ2-7; 9 bases map to TRBD1. The TCR was taken from a woman aged 40 to 49 in good health. For the CDR3, the DNA is TGCAGCGTTGAAGTTGACAGGGGGGGAACGGAGCAGTACTTC. Its protein product is CSVEVDRGGTEQYF.